This T cell receptor (beta chain) appears in the sequencing data of a study of shared clonotypes between healthy human individuals. Study-level points and caveats: Sampling involved blood alone; tissue repertoires likely differ.

CD8 cells regarded as naive lacked CD45RO, were positively chosen for CCR7, and omitted terminally differentiated effector memory CD45RA+ cells. Healthy adults negative for HIV, lacking recent acute infections or vaccinations, served as donors. Sorted-subset replicate PCR reactions were performed with about 200 ng DNA, corresponding to 30,000 or so T cell genomes. The table came from immunoSEQ multiplex PCR; TCRdb's copy has only in-frame clones and leaves some out. The sample has 1.5 million to 2.5 million clones; approximately 95% are singletons. To note about this clone: No antigen is known for it.

V was shortened by 3 bases and J by 5 bases, with 16 bases between the two germline ends. In germline, CDR1 is PRHDT, CDR2 FYEKMQ (reference sequence). This CDR3 region has 15 residues. Sample: naive CD8+ T cells sorted from blood. The genes are TRBV13 and TRBJ1-1; maybe TRBD1 (5 bases). The sequence came from a man between 18 and 29 years old in good health. CDR3 amino acids: CASSLRGAPWTEAFF. CDR3 in DNA: TGTGCCAGCAGCTTGCGAGGGGCGCCTTGGACTGAAGCTTTCTTT.